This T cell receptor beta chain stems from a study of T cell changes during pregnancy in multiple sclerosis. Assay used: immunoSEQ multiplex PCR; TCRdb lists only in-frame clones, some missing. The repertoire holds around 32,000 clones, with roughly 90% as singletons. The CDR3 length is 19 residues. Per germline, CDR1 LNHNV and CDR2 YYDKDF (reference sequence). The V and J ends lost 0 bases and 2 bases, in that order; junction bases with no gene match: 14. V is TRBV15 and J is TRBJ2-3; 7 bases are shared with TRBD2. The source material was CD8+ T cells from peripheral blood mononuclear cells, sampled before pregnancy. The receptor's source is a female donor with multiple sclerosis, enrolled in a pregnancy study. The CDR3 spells CATSRDGGVTFLSTDTQYF. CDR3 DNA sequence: TGTGCCACCAGCAGAGATGGGGGGGTTACTTTCCTATCCACAGATACGCAGTATTTT.